One and the same sample provided the 5 T cell receptor beta chains below, sequenced in a study of cytomegalovirus exposure and HLA in healthy donors. The PCR ran on 60 Vbeta and 13 Jbeta primers. Assay used: immunoSEQ multiplex PCR; TCRdb lists only in-frame clones, some missing. This sample has approximately 160,000 clones; 75% to 80% occur once, and the top ten carry over 2%. The sequencing input was PBMCs. The receptors derive from a woman aged 40-49 years in good health and CMV-seropositive.

The V and J genes are TRBV7-2 and TRBJ2-1, with 9 bases identical to TRBD2. The CDR3 extends over 15 amino acids. V lost 6 bases and J lost 5; bases outside the gene matches: 8. Germline lookup yields CDR1 SGHTA and CDR2 FQGNSA. CDR3 bases: TGTGCCAGCAGAGGATATAGCGGGGGAAACAATGAGCAGTTCTTC. It yields the protein CASRGYSGGNNEQFF. Supplemented by reference TRBV7-2 and TRBJ2-1, the full variable domain reads GAGVSQSPSNKVTEKGKDVELRCDPISGHTALYWYRQSLGQGLEFLIYFQGNSAPDKSGLPSDRFSAERTGGSVSTLTIQRTQQEDSAVYLCASRGYSGGNNEQFFGPGTRLTVL.

V and J are TRBV29-1 and TRBJ2-1; TRBD1 aligns across 9 bases. The CDR3 has 12 amino acids. Germline CDR1 reads SQVTM; CDR2 reads ANQGSEA. The V segment lost 7 bases and the J segment 6 bases; nucleotides outside the gene matches: 4. CDR3 loop: CSAVQGANEQFF. CDR3 DNA: TGCAGCGCTGTACAGGGGGCCAATGAGCAGTTCTTC.

This clone appeared a few times. This chain links TRBV5-6 with TRBJ2-7; a possible D gene is TRBD1 (5 bases). CDR1 is SGHDT, CDR2 YYEEEE, per germline. There are 13 residues in the CDR3. V dropped 5 bases and J dropped 3 bases, with 12 bases sitting between them. CDR3 sequence (DNA): TGTGCCAGCAGAAATGGACAACTCTACGAGCAGTACTTC. This translates into CASRNGQLYEQYF.

This clone was observed at least ten times. The chain recombines TRBV4-3 with TRBJ2-6, with a possible D match to TRBD2 (6 bases). Trimming cost V 4 bases and J 0 bases, with 16 bases left between them. This CDR3 comprises 18 residues. From germline, CDR1 is LGHNA and CDR2 YSLEER. CDR3 sequence reads: CASSPGASEVSGANVLTF. Written as DNA, the CDR3 is TGCGCCAGCAGCCCTGGGGCTAGCGAGGTCTCTGGGGCCAACGTCCTGACTTTC.

As concerns this clone: Other DNA sequences from this sample encode an identical CDR3 as well. This sequence joins TRBV27 and TRBJ1-2; D is possibly TRBD1 (6 bases). V lost 0 bases to trimming and J lost 7 bases, with 12 bases between them. There are 14 residues in the CDR3. CDR1 is MNHEY, CDR2 SMNVEV, per germline (reference sequence). CDR3 coding DNA: TGTGCCAGCAGTTTATCATCAGGGGACGGTGGCTACACCTTC. As protein: CASSLSSGDGGYTF.